A single sample gave rise to the 11 T cell receptor beta chains below, sequenced in a study of cytomegalovirus exposure and HLA in healthy donors. The study ran its PCR with 60 Vbeta and 13 Jbeta primers. The table came from immunoSEQ multiplex PCR; TCRdb's copy has only in-frame clones and leaves some out. Here the sample spans approximately 130,000 clones, about 10% being singletons. Sequencing was done on a sample of PBMCs. The receptors stem from a woman aged 35 to 49 in good health and CMV-seropositive.

This clone appeared a few times. This chain links TRBV29-1 with TRBJ1-4; no clear D gene. The CDR3 is 13 residues long. Germline V gene data show CDR1 as SQVTM and CDR2 as ANQGSEA. The CDR3 region is CSVIAGESWKLFF. The CDR3 nucleotides read TGCAGTGTTATCGCGGGTGAGAGCTGGAAACTGTTTTTT.

This chain connects TRBV27 to TRBJ2-2; D is undetermined. The CDR3 consists of 13 residues. Germline values: CDR1 MNHEY, CDR2 SMNVEV (reference sequence). Trimming took 6 bases from V and 6 from J, leaving 11 bases between them. The CDR3 DNA reads TGTGCCAGCAGCCGCCCGGTAGCCGGGGAGCTGTTTTTT. It is translated as CASSRPVAGELFF.

This clone appeared a few times. This rearrangement joins TRBV6-6 to TRBJ2-5; D gene uncertain. The end of the DNA is better explained by TRBJ2-7, so the J call may be wrong. From germline, CDR1 is MNHNY and CDR2 SVGAGI (reference sequence). This CDR3 comprises 11 residues. CDR3 coding DNA: TGTGCCAGCAGTTCCCGTCTCGAGCAGTACTTC. Amino acid sequence: CASSSRLEQYF.

The chain couples TRBV18 to TRBJ1-6; a weak D match, TRBD1 (6 bases). Between the trimmed V and J ends, which lost 2 bases and 8 bases, there was a span of 10 bases. The germline V gene encodes CDR1 KGHSH and CDR2 LQKENI. This CDR3 is 14 amino acids long. DNA of the CDR3: TGTGCCAGCTCACCAGGGGGCAAGGATTCACCCCTCCACTTT. Translating it yields CASSPGGKDSPLHF.

The chain carries TRBV7-8 and TRBJ1-2; D gene ambiguous. In germline, CDR1 is SGHVS, CDR2 FQNEAQ. CDR3 size: 13 residues. V lost 4 bases, J lost 8 bases, and 14 bases lay in between. This CDR3 reads CASSSQWAGGYTF. In nucleotides, the CDR3 is TGTGCCAGCAGCTCACAGTGGGCAGGAGGCTACACCTTC. The complete variable domain, with remaining parts taken from reference TRBV7-8 and TRBJ1-2, reads GAGVSQSPRYKVAKRGQDVALRCDPISGHVSLFWYQQALGQGPEFLTYFQNEAQLDKSGLPSDRFFAERPEGSVSTLKIQRTQQEDSAVYLCASSSQWAGGYTFGSGTRLTVV.

The genes are TRBV6-1 and TRBJ2-1, with D maybe TRBD1 (5 bases). V lost 4 bases to trimming and J lost 9 bases, with 10 bases between them. The CDR3 contains 12 residues. Germline CDR1 reads MNHNS; CDR2 reads SASEGT. The CDR3 spells CASSGQGSEQFF. CDR3 DNA: TGTGCCAGCAGTGGGCAGGGTTCTGAGCAGTTCTTC.

The V and J genes are TRBV7-2 and TRBJ2-5; 7 positions match TRBD2. The CDR3 loop spans 14 amino acids. Germline assignment: CDR1 SGHTA and CDR2 FQGNSA. V gave up 5 bases and J gave up 1 base; unmatched junction bases: 4. The CDR3 DNA sequence: TGTGCCAGCAGCGCACCTAGCGGCCAAGAGACCCAGTACTTC. Its translation is CASSAPSGQETQYF.

Only a few counts were recorded for this clone. The gene calls are TRBV18 and TRBJ2-5, with D perhaps TRBD1 (5 bases). This CDR3 contains 14 residues. The germline gives CDR1 KGHSH, CDR2 LQKENI. V was shortened by 5 bases and J by 7 bases, with 17 bases between the two germline ends. The CDR3 bases are TGTGCCAGCTCAGGCGACAGACCTCAGGGGACCCAGTACTTC. Translating it yields CASSGDRPQGTQYF.

This clone was seen a handful of times. Here the CDR3 reads CASSLGGSALSSTDTQYF. DNA of the CDR3: TGTGCCAGCAGCTTAGGCGGTAGCGCACTCTCTAGCACAGATACGCAGTATTTT. The chain links TRBV7-8 to TRBJ2-3; D might be TRBD2 (5 bases). There are 18 residues in the CDR3. The germline gives CDR1 SGHVS, CDR2 FQNEAQ. Trimming stripped 1 base from V and 0 bases from J, with 17 bases between.

This clone was counted between two and nine times. J is TRBJ2-3 and V is TRBV15; 8 bases are a match to TRBD1. The CDR3 contains 18 residues. The V segment lost 4 bases and the J segment 0 bases; nucleotides outside the gene matches: 12. From germline, CDR1 is LNHNV and CDR2 YYDKDF (reference sequence). CDR3 residues: CATSTNRGENPSTDTQYF. As DNA, the CDR3 is TGTGCCACCAGCACCAACAGGGGGGAGAACCCTAGCACAGATACGCAGTATTTT.

J is TRBJ1-5 and V is TRBV5-8; weak D call: TRBD1 (6 bases). The V gene's germline CDR1 is SGHTS and CDR2 YDEGEE. The CDR3 length is 16 residues. V was pared by 2 bases and J by 4 bases, with 16 bases between. Written as DNA, the CDR3 is TGTGCCAGCAGCTTCCTGAGCGGGGGCTTGAATCAGCCCCAGCATTTT. Its translation: CASSFLSGGLNQPQHF. Full variable domain (outside the CDR3, taken from reference TRBV5-8 and TRBJ1-5): EAGVTQSPTHLIKTRGQQATLRCSPISGHTSVYWYQQALGLGLQFLLWYDEGEERNRGNFPPRFSGRQFPNYSSELNVNALELEDSALYLCASSFLSGGLNQPQHFGDGTRLSIL.